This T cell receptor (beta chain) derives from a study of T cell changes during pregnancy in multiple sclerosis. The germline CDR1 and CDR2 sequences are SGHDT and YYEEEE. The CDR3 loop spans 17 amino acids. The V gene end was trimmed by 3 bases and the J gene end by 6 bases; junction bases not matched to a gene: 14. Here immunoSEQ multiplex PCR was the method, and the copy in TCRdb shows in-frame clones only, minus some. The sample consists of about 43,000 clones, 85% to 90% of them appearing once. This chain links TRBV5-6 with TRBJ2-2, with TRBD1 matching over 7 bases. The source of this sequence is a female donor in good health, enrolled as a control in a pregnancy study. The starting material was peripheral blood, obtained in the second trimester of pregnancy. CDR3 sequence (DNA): TGTGCCAGCAGCTCATATGGTACAGGGGCCGGCGCCGGGGAGCTGTTTTTT. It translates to CASSSYGTGAGAGELFF.